This T cell receptor beta chain was identified in a study of vaccination and CD4 T cells after COVID-19. Treatment: roughly 10-day PBMC culture with coronavirus spike peptide pools or control peptides (ViraFEST assay). A word on this clonotype: No antigen is known for it.

V was shortened by 5 bases and J by 8 bases, with 6 bases between the two germline ends. CDR1 and CDR2 from the germline V gene are MNHEY and SVGAGI. The CDR3 spans 10 residues. Researchers used the Oncomine TCR Beta short-read assay to sequence DNA from cultured CD4+ T cells. Cultures of CD4+ T cells served as the source for extracting genomic DNA. MiXCR was run by TCRdb on the PCR reads, yielding one entry per CDR3 protein. The sample has around 20,000 distinct CDR3 sequences, under 30% seen once; the top ten hold approximately 10%. The sequence came from a human donor with COVID-19. Material for sequencing was cultured CD4+ T cells from blood. The rearrangement links TRBV6-5 to TRBJ1-2, with no clear D. The CDR3 nucleotides read TGTGCCAGCAGTAACTTCGGCTACACCTTC. Translated: CASSNFGYTF.